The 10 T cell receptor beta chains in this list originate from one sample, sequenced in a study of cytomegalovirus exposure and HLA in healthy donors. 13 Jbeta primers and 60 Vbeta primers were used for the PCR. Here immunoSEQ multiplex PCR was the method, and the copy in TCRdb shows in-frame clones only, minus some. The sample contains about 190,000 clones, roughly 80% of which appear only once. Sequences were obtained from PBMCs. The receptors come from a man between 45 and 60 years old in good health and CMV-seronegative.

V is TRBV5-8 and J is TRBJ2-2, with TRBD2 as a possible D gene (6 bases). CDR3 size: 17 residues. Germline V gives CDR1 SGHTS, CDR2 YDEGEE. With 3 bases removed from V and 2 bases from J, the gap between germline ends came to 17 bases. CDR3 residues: CASSSQWGGDNTGELFF. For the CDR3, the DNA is TGTGCCAGCAGCTCTCAGTGGGGCGGGGACAACACCGGGGAGCTGTTTTTT.

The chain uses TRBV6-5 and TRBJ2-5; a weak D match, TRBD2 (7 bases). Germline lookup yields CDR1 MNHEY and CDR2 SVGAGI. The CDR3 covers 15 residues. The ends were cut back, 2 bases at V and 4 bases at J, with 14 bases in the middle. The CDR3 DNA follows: TGTGCCAGCAGTTACGGGGGCTGGGAGGGAGAGACCCAGTACTTC. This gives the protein CASSYGGWEGETQYF.

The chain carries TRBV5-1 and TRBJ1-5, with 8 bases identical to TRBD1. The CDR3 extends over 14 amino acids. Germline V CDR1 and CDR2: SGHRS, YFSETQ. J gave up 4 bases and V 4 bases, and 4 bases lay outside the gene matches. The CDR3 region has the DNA TGCGCCAGCAGCGAAGGACAGGGAAATCAGCCCCAGCATTTT. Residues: CASSEGQGNQPQHF. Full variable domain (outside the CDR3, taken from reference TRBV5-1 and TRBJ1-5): KAGVTQTPRYLIKTRGQQVTLSCSPISGHRSVSWYQQTPGQGLQFLFEYFSETQRNKGNFPGRFSGRQFSNSRSEMNVSTLELGDSALYLCASSEGQGNQPQHFGDGTRLSIL.

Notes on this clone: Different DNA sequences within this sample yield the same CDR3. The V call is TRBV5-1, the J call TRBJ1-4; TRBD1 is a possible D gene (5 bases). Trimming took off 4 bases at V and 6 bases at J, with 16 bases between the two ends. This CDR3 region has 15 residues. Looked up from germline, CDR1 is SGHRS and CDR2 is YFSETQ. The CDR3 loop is CASSPGRQNYEKLFF. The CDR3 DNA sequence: TGCGCCAGCAGCCCTGGCAGACAGAACTATGAAAAACTGTTTTTT.

The CDR3 DNA follows: TGTGCCAGCAGCCGCCCCCCGGCCTACGAGCAGTACTTC. Translation gives CASSRPPAYEQYF. The chain joins TRBV7-2 to TRBJ2-7; D not resolved. CDR3 size: 13 residues. V shed 5 bases and J shed 2 bases, with 10 bases lying between them. Germline-derived CDR1 and CDR2 are SGHTA and FQGNSA.

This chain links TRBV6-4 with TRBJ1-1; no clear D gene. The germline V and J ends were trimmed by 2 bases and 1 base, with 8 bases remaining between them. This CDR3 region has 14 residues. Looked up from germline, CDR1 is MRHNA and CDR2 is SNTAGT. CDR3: CASSDGSENTEAFF. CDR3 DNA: TGTGCCAGCAGTGACGGGAGCGAGAACACTGAAGCTTTCTTT.

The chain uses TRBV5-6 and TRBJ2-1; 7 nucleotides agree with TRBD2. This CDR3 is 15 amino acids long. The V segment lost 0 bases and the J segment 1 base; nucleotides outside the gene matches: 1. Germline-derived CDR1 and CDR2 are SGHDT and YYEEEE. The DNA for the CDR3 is TGTGCCAGCAGCTTGGGCGGGGGTTCCTACAATGAGCAGTTCTTC. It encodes CASSLGGGSYNEQFF. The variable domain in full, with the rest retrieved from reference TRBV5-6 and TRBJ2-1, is DAGVTQSPTHLIKTRGQQVTLRCSPKSGHDTVSWYQQALGQGPQFIFQYYEEEERQRGNFPDRFSGHQFPNYSSELNVNALLLGDSALYLCASSLGGGSYNEQFFGPGTRLTVL.

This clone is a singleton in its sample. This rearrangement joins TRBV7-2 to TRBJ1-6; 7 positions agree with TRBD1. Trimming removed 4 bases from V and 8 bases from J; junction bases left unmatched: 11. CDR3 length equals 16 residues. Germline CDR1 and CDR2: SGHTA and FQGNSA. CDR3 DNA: TGTGCCAGCAGCTCGAGGACAGGCTTCCTCTATTCACCCCTCCACTTT. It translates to CASSSRTGFLYSPLHF.

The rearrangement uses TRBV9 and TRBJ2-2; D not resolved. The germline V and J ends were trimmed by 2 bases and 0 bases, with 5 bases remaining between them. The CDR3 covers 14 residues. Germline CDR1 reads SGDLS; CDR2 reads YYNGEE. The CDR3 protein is CASSVSANTGELFF. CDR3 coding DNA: TGTGCCAGCAGCGTCTCAGCGAACACCGGGGAGCTGTTTTTT. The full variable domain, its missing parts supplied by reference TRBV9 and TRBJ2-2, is DSGVTQTPKHLITATGQRVTLRCSPRSGDLSVYWYQQSLDQGLQFLIQYYNGEERAKGNILERFSAQQFPDLHSELNLSSLELGDSALYFCASSVSANTGELFFGEGSRLTVL.

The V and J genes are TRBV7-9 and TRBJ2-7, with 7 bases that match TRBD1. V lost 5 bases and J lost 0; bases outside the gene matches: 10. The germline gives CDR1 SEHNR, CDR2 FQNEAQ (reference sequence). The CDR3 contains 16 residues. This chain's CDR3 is CASSHTGARSSYEQYF. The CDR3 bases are TGTGCCAGCAGCCACACAGGGGCGCGGAGCTCCTACGAGCAGTACTTC.